The 13 T cell receptor beta chains given below trace back to one sample, sequenced in a study of blood T cell repertoires in COVID-19 (dated by TCRdb to 2020 to 2022). Libraries were constructed by the immunoSEQ multiplex PCR assay. TCRdb carries this immuneACCESS record with in-frame sequences only. Its versions omit some clonotypes, under half of them owing to an unresolved V gene in the studies checked, with the rest unexplained. The sample contains about 61,000 clones, 91% of them found a single time. Roughly 8.6% of the sample is taken by the ten largest. What was sequenced was peripheral blood. These TCRs come from a human donor in a cohort sampled during active COVID-19.

The rearrangement uses TRBV7-9 and TRBJ2-7; TRBD1 matches 7 bases. The germline V gene has CDR1 SEHNR and CDR2 FQNEAQ (reference sequence). The CDR3 runs to 14 residues. V gave up 5 bases and J gave up 2 bases; unmatched junction bases: 6. CDR3 sequence (DNA): TGTGCCAGCAGCCCCACAGGGGTCCCCTACGAGCAGTACTTC. Encoded protein: CASSPTGVPYEQYF.

The rearrangement links TRBV2 to TRBJ1-2; 10 bases map to TRBD1. With 6 bases clipped from V and 5 bases from J, the junction kept 12 bases outside the gene matches. Per germline, CDR1 SNHLY and CDR2 FYNNEI. This CDR3 comprises 16 residues. In nucleotides, the CDR3 is TGTGCCAGCAGGACGACAGGGGGCCGGGTAGGATATGGCTACACCTTC. It is translated as CASRTTGGRVGYGYTF. The full variable domain, completed using reference TRBV2 and TRBJ1-2, is EPEVTQTPSHQVTQMGQEVILRCVPISNHLYFYWYRQILGQKVEFLVSFYNNEISEKSEIFDDQFSVERPDGSNFTLKIRSTKLEDSAMYFCASRTTGGRVGYGYTFGSGTRLTVV.

V is TRBV5-1 and J is TRBJ1-2; D remains unclear. Trimming left V 0 bases short and J 10 bases short, with 10 bases between. This CDR3 comprises 12 residues. Per germline, CDR1 SGHRS and CDR2 YFSETQ. Here the CDR3 DNA reads TGCGCCAGCAGCTTGGGGAGGAATGACTACACCTTC. It specifies CASSLGRNDYTF.

The chain recombines TRBV5-1 with TRBJ2-1; 11 bases align to TRBD2. CDR3 size: 16 residues. From germline, CDR1 is SGHRS and CDR2 YFSETQ. The junction had 6 bases not matched to a gene; V was cut back by 3 bases and J by 4 bases. CDR3 protein: CASSSDLAGGYNEQFF. CDR3 nucleotide sequence: TGCGCCAGCAGCTCCGATCTAGCGGGGGGATACAATGAGCAGTTCTTC.

The V and J genes are TRBV14 and TRBJ2-1; D call uncertain. Germline V gene data show CDR1 as SGHDN and CDR2 as FVKESK. This CDR3 contains 14 residues. The germline V and J ends were trimmed by 3 bases and 2 bases, with 8 bases remaining between them. The CDR3 DNA follows: TGTGCCAGCAGCCACAAACTTGCCTACAATGAGCAGTTCTTC. Translating it yields CASSHKLAYNEQFF.

The chain uses TRBV5-8 and TRBJ2-2; 9 nucleotides align to TRBD1. V trimming: 4 bases; J trimming: 3 bases; junction bases outside the gene matches: 13. CDR1 SGHTS and CDR2 YDEGEE come from the germline V gene. This CDR3 region has 18 residues. In nucleotides, the CDR3 is TGTGCCAGCAGCCCGTCCGGATACAGGGGGCGAGACACCGGGGAGCTGTTTTTT. Translated: CASSPSGYRGRDTGELFF.

The genes are TRBV5-1 and TRBJ2-1; D call uncertain. The germline CDR1 and CDR2 sequences are SGHRS and YFSETQ. This CDR3 is 15 amino acids long. The ends were cut back, 4 bases at V and 8 bases at J, with 19 bases in the middle. The CDR3 DNA is TGCGCCAGCAGCCCTCCCCTCTCGGGTTCTGATGAGCAGTTCTTC. Translation gives CASSPPLSGSDEQFF.

This chain connects TRBV7-2 to TRBJ2-7; unclear D gene. Trimming pared 1 base from V and 0 bases from J, leaving 13 bases between. Germline V gene lookup returns CDR1 SGHTA and CDR2 FQGNSA. The CDR3 has 16 amino acids. CDR3 DNA sequence: TGTGCCAGCAGCTTAGGAGGCGGCGTCAGCTCCTACGAGCAGTACTTC. Translated: CASSLGGGVSSYEQYF. The whole variable domain, remainder taken from reference TRBV7-2 and TRBJ2-7, is GAGVSQSPSNKVTEKGKDVELRCDPISGHTALYWYRQSLGQGLEFLIYFQGNSAPDKSGLPSDRFSAERTGGSVSTLTIQRTQQEDSAVYLCASSLGGGVSSYEQYFGPGTRLTVT.

V gene TRBV19 combines with J gene TRBJ1-1; 10 bases agree with TRBD1. Losses at the gene ends were 7 bases for V and 5 bases for J; bases not matched to a gene: 7. The germline V gene has CDR1 LNHDA and CDR2 SQIVND (reference sequence). This CDR3 is built from 14 residues. The CDR3 bases are TGTGCCAGTAAACCGGACAGGGGGAGTACTGAAGCTTTCTTT. As protein: CASKPDRGSTEAFF.

This chain links TRBV11-2 with TRBJ2-5; D gene uncertain. Germline CDR1 and CDR2: SGHAT and FQNNGV. V was trimmed by 2 bases and J by 1 base, leaving 8 bases between them. This CDR3 has 14 residues. CDR3 coding DNA: TGTGCCAGCAGCTTAAACTTAGCCCAAGAGACCCAGTACTTC. Residues: CASSLNLAQETQYF.

The chain links TRBV11-2 to TRBJ2-1; possible D gene TRBD2, 6 bases. Germline V gives CDR1 SGHAT, CDR2 FQNNGV. The CDR3 loop spans 17 amino acids. The germline V and J ends were trimmed by 2 bases and 0 bases, with 14 bases remaining between them. In DNA, the CDR3 is TGTGCCAGCAGCTTAATGGGGGGACCGAGCTCCTACAATGAGCAGTTCTTC. This codes for CASSLMGGPSSYNEQFF.

The V and J genes are TRBV3-1 (or the pseudogene TRBV3-2) and TRBJ2-5; tentative D call: TRBD2 (6 bases). V was cut by 0 bases and J by 6 bases, with 17 bases left in between. Germline assignment: CDR1 LGHDT and CDR2 YNNKEL (reference sequence). The CDR3 contains 16 residues. CDR3 residues: CASSQDFTAGYKTQYF. CDR3 bases: TGTGCCAGCAGCCAAGATTTCACGGCGGGATATAAGACCCAGTACTTC.

The gene calls are TRBV28 and TRBJ1-2; D not resolved. This CDR3 has 15 residues. The germline V gene encodes CDR1 MDHEN and CDR2 SYDVKM. V was trimmed by 6 bases and J by 10 bases, leaving 24 bases between them. CDR3 region: CASSLTQTTPLLYTF. The CDR3, as DNA: TGTGCCAGCAGCCTGACACAAACGACGCCCCTTCTCTACACCTTC.